This is a list of T cell receptor beta chains from one sample in a study of graft-versus-host responses after intestinal transplantation. The data were produced by immunoSEQ multiplex PCR, yet TCRdb's version contains in-frame clones alone and is incomplete. Of some 90,000 clones in the sample, about nine tenths were seen once. Their antigens are not known. The sample here was unstimulated CD4+ T cells sorted from spleen or lymph node cells, taken before intestinal transplant. These receptor sequences come from a human donor who received an intestinal transplant. The conserved cysteine and the conserved F or W are not part of the CDR3 here. The order of the fields is J gene, CDR3 length, V gene, CDR3 protein.

>TRBJ1-1|10|TRBV10-3
ATSDRATEAF
>TRBJ1-1|13|TRBV5-4
ASSFEGPPNTEAF
>TRBJ1-1|15|TRBV19
ASNYWTGPGMNTEAF
>TRBJ1-3|13|TRBV18
ASSPGGGTGNTIY
>TRBJ1-5|15|TRBV6-1
ASSVADMAGSNQPQH
>TRBJ2-2|13|TRBV6-1
ASSSPNRGTGELF
>TRBJ2-3|12|TRBV2
ASSRDFPTDTQY
>TRBJ1-1|12|TRBV7-2
ASSRQGYYTEAF
>TRBJ1-2|12|TRBV28
ASSSRGQGYGYT
>TRBJ2-2|11|TRBV29-1
SVSQRLTGELF